A selection of T cell receptor beta chains follows, all from one sample in a study of shared clonotypes between healthy human individuals. Assay: immunoSEQ multiplex PCR; the TCRdb copy retains only in-frame clones and omits some. The sample shows about 2.4 million clones, roughly 93% of them seen only once. The sequenced sample consisted of naive CD4+ T cells from PBMCs. The receptors were gathered from a man between 18 and 29 years old in good health. Some clones in this sample may be carry-over from other donors' samples. Both conserved end residues are part of each CDR3. Each record gives: CDR3 DNA, CDR3 protein, J gene, clone size, V gene, D gene. D genes are given only for firm matches. For some rows the clone size is stated as once, few or many, or as a class when expanded; others skip it.

cdr3_nt: TGTGCCAGCAGCTTAGGGGGACTGAGGGATGAGCAGTTCTTC
cdr3_aa: CASSLGGLRDEQFF
j_call: TRBJ2-1
clone_size: NA
v_call: TRBV7-2
d_call: NA

cdr3_nt: TGTGCCAGCAGCTTCGGACGAGAAAAACTGTTTTTT
cdr3_aa: CASSFGREKLFF
j_call: TRBJ1-4
clone_size: NA
v_call: TRBV5-6
d_call: NA

cdr3_nt: TGTGCCAGCAGCTTAGGGTCGGGCGGGAGAACCCTCTACGAGCAGTACTTC
cdr3_aa: CASSLGSGGRTLYEQYF
j_call: TRBJ2-7
clone_size: NA
v_call: TRBV11-2
d_call: TRBD2

cdr3_nt: TGCGCCAGCAGCCCCGCAGTTACGGCTTCCTACGAGCAGTACTTC
cdr3_aa: CASSPAVTASYEQYF
j_call: TRBJ2-7
clone_size: NA
v_call: TRBV5-1
d_call: NA

cdr3_nt: TGTGCCAGCAGCTTGGCCCCCCTAGCGGGAGCAGATACGCAGTATTTT
cdr3_aa: CASSLAPLAGADTQYF
j_call: TRBJ2-3
clone_size: NA
v_call: TRBV5-5
d_call: TRBD2

cdr3_nt: TGTGCCAGCAGCGCCGACAGGGCCTCCTACAATGAGCAGTTCTTC
cdr3_aa: CASSADRASYNEQFF
j_call: TRBJ2-1
clone_size: once
v_call: TRBV7-2
d_call: TRBD1

cdr3_nt: TGTGCCAGCAGTGAAAATTACGGGTGGGGGGCAAGCGGCTACACCTTC
cdr3_aa: CASSENYGWGASGYTF
j_call: TRBJ1-2
clone_size: NA
v_call: TRBV2
d_call: NA

cdr3_nt: TGTGCCAGCAGTTCCCCAGCACGCGGGGAGAGTACCTACGAGCAGTACTTC
cdr3_aa: CASSSPARGESTYEQYF
j_call: TRBJ2-7
clone_size: NA
v_call: TRBV28
d_call: NA

cdr3_nt: TGTGCCAGCTCCAAAAAGGAAGGGGGACCCTCCTACGAGCAGTACTTC
cdr3_aa: CASSKKEGGPSYEQYF
j_call: TRBJ2-7
clone_size: NA
v_call: TRBV7-9
d_call: NA

cdr3_nt: TGTGCCACCAGCAGACCTAGCACGGGAGGTTCGTTTACGCAGTATTTT
cdr3_aa: CATSRPSTGGSFTQYF
j_call: TRBJ2-3
clone_size: NA
v_call: TRBV15
d_call: TRBD2

cdr3_nt: TGTGCCAGCAGCGTCGGTAGCTGGAACTCCTACGAGCAGTACTTC
cdr3_aa: CASSVGSWNSYEQYF
j_call: TRBJ2-7
clone_size: NA
v_call: TRBV9
d_call: NA

cdr3_nt: TGCGCCAGCAGCCGAGCGACTAGCGGAACCCTCACAGATACGCAGTATTTT
cdr3_aa: CASSRATSGTLTDTQYF
j_call: TRBJ2-3
clone_size: NA
v_call: TRBV5-1
d_call: TRBD2

cdr3_nt: TGTGCCTCCCACGTCGGCAAAACGGGACGGGAGCAGTACTTC
cdr3_aa: CASHVGKTGREQYF
j_call: TRBJ2-7
clone_size: once
v_call: TRBV2
d_call: NA

cdr3_nt: TGTGCCAGCAGTGATCTAGCGGGAGTTGCCGGGGAGCTGTTTTTT
cdr3_aa: CASSDLAGVAGELFF
j_call: TRBJ2-2
clone_size: NA
v_call: TRBV2
d_call: TRBD2

cdr3_nt: TGTGCCAGCACCGGGACAGGGAATTACGAGCAGTACTTC
cdr3_aa: CASTGTGNYEQYF
j_call: TRBJ2-7
clone_size: NA
v_call: TRBV2
d_call: TRBD1

cdr3_nt: TGCAGCGTAGCCGGGACTAGGTCCTACAATGAGCAGTTCTTC
cdr3_aa: CSVAGTRSYNEQFF
j_call: TRBJ2-1
clone_size: NA
v_call: TRBV29-1
d_call: TRBD2

cdr3_nt: TGTGCCAGCAGATCCCCCGGGACCGAGACCCAGTACTTC
cdr3_aa: CASRSPGTETQYF
j_call: TRBJ2-5
clone_size: NA
v_call: TRBV6-5
d_call: NA

cdr3_nt: TGTGCCAGCAGTTACCAGTCTGGCGGGGATACGCAGTATTTT
cdr3_aa: CASSYQSGGDTQYF
j_call: TRBJ2-3
clone_size: NA
v_call: TRBV7-2
d_call: NA

cdr3_nt: TGTGCCAGCAGTGGAGAGGGGGTGAGGGCCAACGTCCTGACTTTC
cdr3_aa: CASSGEGVRANVLTF
j_call: TRBJ2-6
clone_size: NA
v_call: TRBV5-4
d_call: NA

cdr3_nt: TGTGCCAGCAGCCCTCAGGGGGCTGGAAACACCATATATTTT
cdr3_aa: CASSPQGAGNTIYF
j_call: TRBJ1-3
clone_size: once
v_call: TRBV7-2
d_call: TRBD1

cdr3_nt: TGTGCCAGCAGCGCCCGCCGGGGAGAAGATACGCAGTATTTT
cdr3_aa: CASSARRGEDTQYF
j_call: TRBJ2-3
clone_size: NA
v_call: TRBV11-3
d_call: NA

cdr3_nt: TGTGCCTCCGCCCAGGGACCAACTAATGAAAAACTGTTTTTT
cdr3_aa: CASAQGPTNEKLFF
j_call: TRBJ1-4
clone_size: NA
v_call: TRBV6-5
d_call: NA

cdr3_nt: TGCGCCAGCAGTGTATGGGGGAGGGCCGCTAATGAGCAGTTCTTC
cdr3_aa: CASSVWGRAANEQFF
j_call: TRBJ2-1
clone_size: NA
v_call: TRBV10-2
d_call: TRBD2

cdr3_nt: TGTGCCAGCTCAGTCTCGACAGGGGAAGAGACCCAGTACTTC
cdr3_aa: CASSVSTGEETQYF
j_call: TRBJ2-5
clone_size: once
v_call: TRBV18
d_call: TRBD1